This T cell receptor beta chain was recovered during a study of beta chain features in type 1 diabetes. CDR3 length: 15 amino acids. Germline CDR1 reads GTSNPN; CDR2 reads SVGIG (reference sequence). The V segment lost 3 bases and the J segment 6 bases; nucleotides outside the gene matches: 11. TCRB transcripts that were expressed got sequenced, as all of the isolated RNA had been reverse transcribed. Profiling relied on immunoSEQ multiplex PCR, and the TCRdb table lists in-frame clones only, not all of them. The table includes about 350,000 clones, about 20% detected once. This clone was seen a handful of times.

This clonotype was sampled from a woman between 18 and 29 years old in good health. The sequencing input was naive CD4+ T cells from blood. The rearrangement uses TRBV30 and TRBJ1-5, with 7 bases identical to TRBD1. The CDR3 reads CAWSTDRLRLQPQHF. As DNA, the CDR3 is TGTGCCTGGAGCACGGACAGGCTGCGTCTTCAGCCCCAGCATTTT.